Described below is a single T cell receptor beta chain sequence and its context. The junction departs from germline at one end; a sequencing error may be responsible. The PCR ran on 60 Vbeta and 13 Jbeta primers. Measured with immunoSEQ multiplex PCR; TCRdb has only the in-frame clones, and not every one. The table lists over 150,000 clones, approximately 80% of them singletons, with roughly 13% in the top ten. This CDR3 has 13 amino acids. Germline V gene sequence: CDR1 MNHEY, CDR2 SMNVEV (reference sequence). The sample is drawn from a study of cytomegalovirus exposure and HLA in healthy donors. The source material was PBMCs. This TCR came from a man aged 30-40 years in good health and CMV-seropositive. The V gene is TRBV27, the J gene TRBJ2-7, with D possibly being TRBD1 (6 bases). The CDR3 sequence is CASSQRRQDPLAF. In nucleotides, the CDR3 is TGTGCCAGCAGCCAGCGGCGACAGGACCCCCTCGCCTTC.